This T cell receptor (beta chain) derives from a study of metastatic and nonmetastatic thyroid tumors. Across the study: Repertoire comparison spanned blood and tumor or nodule tissue of malignant and benign thyroid patients.

From the PCR reads, TCRdb re-called clones with MiXCR. The table records roughly 25,000 clones, approximately 15% of them present only once. Trimming pared 2 bases from V and 2 bases from J, leaving 5 bases between. The germline gives CDR1 DFQATT, CDR2 SNEGSKA (reference sequence). This CDR3 spans 12 amino acids. Each patient came to thyroid surgery without any prior treatment (of any kind). In this sample, this clone turned up many times. This clonotype was obtained from a female donor with papillary thyroid cancer or a benign thyroid nodule (not recorded which). Some clones in this sample may be carry-over from other donors' samples. The V call is TRBV20-1, the J call TRBJ2-3, with D unresolved. Sequencing was done on a sample of blood. As DNA, the CDR3 is TGCAGTGCTAGAACGGTCACAGATACGCAGTATTTT. Its protein product is CSARTVTDTQYF.